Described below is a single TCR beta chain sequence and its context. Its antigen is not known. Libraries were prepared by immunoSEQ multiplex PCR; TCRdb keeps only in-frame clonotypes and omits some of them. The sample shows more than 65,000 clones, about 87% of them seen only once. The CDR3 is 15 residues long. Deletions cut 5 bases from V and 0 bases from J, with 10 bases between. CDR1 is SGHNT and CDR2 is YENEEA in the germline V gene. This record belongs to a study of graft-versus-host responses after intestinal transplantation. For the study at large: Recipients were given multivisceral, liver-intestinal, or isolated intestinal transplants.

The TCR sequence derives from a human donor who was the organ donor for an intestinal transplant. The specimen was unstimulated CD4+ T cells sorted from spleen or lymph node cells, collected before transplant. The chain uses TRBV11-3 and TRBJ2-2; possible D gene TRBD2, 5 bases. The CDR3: CASSLYGTNTGELFF. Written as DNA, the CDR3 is TGTGCCAGCAGCCTCTACGGGACGAACACCGGGGAGCTGTTTTTT.